One sample yielded the 13 T cell receptor beta chains listed below, sequenced in a study of T cell responses to AZD1222 COVID-19 vaccine. Some clones are missing from TCRdb's copy, which holds only in-frame ones; the method was immunoSEQ multiplex PCR. The table lists some 120,000 clones, approximately 84% of them singletons. The starting material was peripheral blood, obtained on day 0 of AZD1222 vaccination. All receptors derive from an adult in good health.

The gene calls are TRBV12-5 and TRBJ1-2; no definite D call. The length of the CDR3 is 13 residues. Trimming left V 1 base short and J 7 bases short, with 10 bases between. The V gene's germline CDR1 is LGHNT and CDR2 FRNRAP. CDR3 DNA sequence: TGTGCTAGTGGTTTGGGGACCTGGACTGGCTACACCTTC. This sequence encodes CASGLGTWTGYTF.

The chain employs TRBV14 and TRBJ1-1, with D perhaps matching TRBD1 (6 bases). With 2 bases removed from V and 9 bases from J, the gap between germline ends came to 13 bases. CDR1 and CDR2 from the germline V gene are SGHDN and FVKESK. The CDR3 extends over 13 amino acids. In DNA form, the CDR3 reads TGTGCCAGCAGCCAAAAGGGGGACCGAAAAGCTTTCTTT. Translation: CASSQKGDRKAFF.

The chain joins TRBV7-2 to TRBJ2-7; 11 bases align to TRBD2. The germline V gene has CDR1 SGHTA and CDR2 FQGNSA. V lost 5 bases, J lost 5 bases, and 14 bases stayed unmatched. This CDR3 comprises 17 residues. The chain's CDR3 is CASSPPNTSGSKHEQYF. CDR3 nucleotide sequence: TGTGCCAGCAGCCCACCGAACACTAGCGGGAGTAAACACGAGCAGTACTTC.

The CDR3 DNA follows: TGTGCCAGCAGTCAAGGGGGAGCTGAAGCTTTCTTT. Protein: CASSQGGAEAFF. The chain uses TRBV28 and TRBJ1-1; D perhaps matches TRBD1 (6 bases). In germline, CDR1 is MDHEN, CDR2 SYDVKM. The ends were cut back, 5 bases at V and 6 bases at J, with 10 bases in the middle. The CDR3 extends over 12 amino acids.

The genes are TRBV27 and TRBJ2-7; 10 bases are shared with TRBD1. Germline CDR1 and CDR2: MNHEY and SMNVEV (reference sequence). This CDR3 has 15 residues. V gave up 6 bases and J gave up 6 bases; unmatched junction bases: 11. In DNA form, the CDR3 reads TGTGCCAGCAGCCGAAAGGGACAGGGGTTAGGCGAGCAGTACTTC. It codes for CASSRKGQGLGEQYF.

This clone was observed a single time. J is TRBJ1-6 and V is TRBV27; D not certain. The CDR3 has 13 residues. Trimming stripped 3 bases from V and 9 bases from J, with 9 bases between. CDR1 MNHEY and CDR2 SMNVEV come from the germline V gene (reference sequence). In nucleotides, the CDR3 is TGTGCCAGCAGTTTGGGTGGGTTTTCACCCCTCCACTTT. Encoded protein: CASSLGGFSPLHF.

The gene calls are TRBV27 and TRBJ2-6; D not resolved. Germline V CDR1 and CDR2: MNHEY, SMNVEV (reference sequence). The ends were cut back, 2 bases at V and 0 bases at J, with 8 bases in the middle. The CDR3 contains 16 residues. CDR3 sequence reads: CASSLKTLSGANVLTF. CDR3 nucleotide sequence: TGTGCCAGCAGTTTAAAGACCCTCTCTGGGGCCAACGTCCTGACTTTC. The full variable domain, with the rest looked up from reference TRBV27 and TRBJ2-6, is EAQVTQNPRYLITVTGKKLTVTCSQNMNHEYMSWYRQDPGLGLRQIYYSMNVEVTDKGDVPEGYKVSRKEKRNFPLILESPSPNQTSLYFCASSLKTLSGANVLTFGAGSRLTVL.

This clone was counted a few times. The chain has TRBV4-2 and TRBJ2-7; no clear D. Per germline, CDR1 LGHNA and CDR2 YNFKEQ. The CDR3 has 14 residues. The V end was cut by 0 bases, the J end by 2 bases, with 8 bases between. The CDR3 reads CASSQDVGPYEQYF. DNA of the CDR3: TGTGCCAGCAGCCAAGATGTCGGACCCTACGAGCAGTACTTC.

This chain links TRBV2 with TRBJ1-6; TRBD1 aligns across 7 bases. Unmatched junction bases numbered 14, after V lost 5 bases and J lost 10 bases. The germline V gene encodes CDR1 SNHLY and CDR2 FYNNEI. CDR3 size: 16 residues. CDR3: CASSREGALFASPLHF. The CDR3 bases are TGTGCCAGCAGTCGGGAGGGGGCCCTCTTCGCATCACCCCTCCACTTT. Filled out from reference TRBV2 and TRBJ1-6, the complete variable domain reads EPEVTQTPSHQVTQMGQEVILRCVPISNHLYFYWYRQILGQKVEFLVSFYNNEISEKSEIFDDQFSVERPDGSNFTLKIRSTKLEDSAMYFCASSREGALFASPLHFGNGTRLTVT.

This clone is a singleton in its sample. The chain is built from TRBV19 and TRBJ1-5; no reliable D call. Trimming stripped 7 bases from V and 0 bases from J, with 16 bases between. Per the germline V gene, CDR1 is LNHDA and CDR2 is SQIVND (reference sequence). The CDR3 loop spans 16 amino acids. The CDR3 DNA reads as TGTGCCAGTACTGACGGGCCAGCTAATAGCAATCAGCCCCAGCATTTT. Translating it yields CASTDGPANSNQPQHF.

This chain uses TRBV28 with TRBJ1-2; tentatively, D is TRBD1 (5 bases). V gave up 4 bases and J gave up 3 bases, with 12 bases separating them. The V gene's germline CDR1 is MDHEN and CDR2 SYDVKM. The CDR3 runs to 14 residues. CDR3 DNA sequence: TGTGCCAGCAGTTGGGCGGGGGAGTACTATGGCTACACCTTC. This translates into CASSWAGEYYGYTF.

V and J are TRBV24-1 and TRBJ1-1, with 9 bases fitting TRBD1. Germline lookup yields CDR1 KGHDR and CDR2 SFDVKD. The ends lost 5 bases at V and 11 bases at J; junction bases unmatched: 11. The CDR3 runs to 14 residues. The CDR3 here is CATSGMGQGGGAFF. DNA for the CDR3: TGTGCCACCAGTGGGATGGGACAGGGAGGGGGGGCTTTCTTT.

This chain uses TRBV7-2 with TRBJ1-4; TRBD1 might be the D (5 bases). The V end lost 5 bases, the J end lost 8 bases, and 15 bases lay between the germline ends. The CDR3 has 14 residues. Germline V gives CDR1 SGHTA, CDR2 FQGNSA. The CDR3 protein is CASSGAGAGEKLFF. The DNA of the CDR3 is TGTGCCAGCAGCGGGGCCGGGGCGGGCGAAAAACTGTTTTTT.